This T cell receptor (beta chain) comes out of a study of shared clonotypes between healthy human individuals. Libraries were prepared by immunoSEQ multiplex PCR; TCRdb keeps only in-frame clonotypes and omits some of them. The sample consists of about 980,000 clones, approximately 80% of them appearing once. In germline, CDR1 is MGHRA, CDR2 YSYEKL. Trimming removed 0 bases from V and 0 bases from J, with 18 bases in between. This CDR3 contains 19 residues. The sample comprised memory CD4+ T cells sorted from blood. Described subset: CD45RA-negative fraction. This clonotype originated in a man younger than 35 in good health. The gene calls are TRBV4-1 and TRBJ1-5; D gene uncertain. The CDR3 region has the DNA TGCGCCAGCAGCCAAGATCTTCGTACAGCAGAATATAGCAATCAGCCCCAGCATTTT. Its translation is CASSQDLRTAEYSNQPQHF.